This T cell receptor beta chain was documented in a study of blood T cell repertoires in COVID-19. Study at large: Whether acute or convalescent, the COVID-19 samples came from the United States, Italy and Spain.

Per the study methods: Using reference gene primer amplification, nucleated cell counts were estimated. Profiling relied on immunoSEQ multiplex PCR, and the TCRdb table lists in-frame clones only, not all of them. Clone size and V and J calls were adopted from that table, with D and trimming inferred from the DNA. The table lists tens of thousands of clones, more than 75% of them singletons. The germline CDR1 and CDR2 sequences are SGHNT and YYREEE (reference sequence). The CDR3 sequence is 15 residues long. V lost 2 bases to trimming and J lost 0 bases, with 9 bases between them. The origin of this receptor is a woman of 80 years or more with active or convalescent COVID-19. This chain links TRBV5-4 with TRBJ2-1; possibly TRBD1 for D (5 bases). Sequenced input: peripheral blood. The CDR3 region has the DNA TGTGCCAGCAGCTTCTCAAGGGGCTCCTACAATGAGCAGTTCTTC. Encoded protein: CASSFSRGSYNEQFF.